Listed here are 7 T cell receptor beta chains from one sample, sequenced in a study of shared T cell receptors in the human thymus. Generated by immunoSEQ multiplex PCR, the TCRdb table keeps only in-frame clones and is missing some. The table includes some 700,000 clones, 88% detected once. This sample was also put to use in a study of human thymus T cells.

The sequencing sample was made of thymocytes. These receptors all stem from a boy under two years old with a congenital heart defect.

The rearrangement uses TRBV7-2 and TRBJ2-2; TRBD2 matches at 7 bases. Germline CDR1 is SGHTA and CDR2 is FQGNSA. V lost 7 bases, J lost 2 bases, and 10 bases stayed unmatched. The CDR3 runs 16 residues. CDR3 in amino acids: CASTQSGTTNTGELFF. CDR3 DNA: TGTGCCAGCACCCAATCCGGGACTACTAACACCGGGGAGCTGTTTTTT.

The chain carries TRBV28 and TRBJ2-7; no firm D call. CDR1 and CDR2 (germline): MDHEN, SYDVKM. V gave up 5 bases and J gave up 10 bases, with 18 bases separating them. The CDR3 length is 13 residues. CDR3 region: CASSPSLIVNQYF. The CDR3 DNA reads as TGTGCCAGCAGTCCGTCTCTAATAGTGAACCAGTACTTC.

V is TRBV6-5 and J is TRBJ2-2; TRBD2 matches at 7 bases. The junction had 4 bases not matched to a gene; V was cut back by 2 bases and J by 1 base. Germline V gene lookup returns CDR1 MNHEY and CDR2 SVGAGI. CDR3 size: 16 residues. The CDR3 bases are TGTGCCAGCAGTTACGGGCTAGCGGAGAACACCGGGGAGCTGTTTTTT. Translation: CASSYGLAENTGELFF.

V gene TRBV19 combines with J gene TRBJ1-5; 10 positions match TRBD1. CDR3 size: 14 residues. V was pared by 6 bases and J by 5 bases, with 4 bases of the junction left unmatched. Germline CDR1 reads LNHDA; CDR2 reads SQIVND (reference sequence). This CDR3 is CASSPDRGDQPQHF. The CDR3 coding sequence is TGTGCCAGTAGCCCGGACAGGGGGGATCAGCCCCAGCATTTT.

This clone turned up a few times. CDR3 nucleotides: TGTGCCATCAGCGGGACTAGCGGGAGATCCGCCGGGGAGCTGTTTTTT. It codes for CAISGTSGRSAGELFF. This chain joins TRBV10-3 and TRBJ2-2; 14 bases line up with TRBD2. Germline V gene sequence: CDR1 ENHRY, CDR2 SYGVKD. The CDR3 is 16 amino acids. V lost 6 bases and J lost 6; bases outside the gene matches: 6.

The V call is TRBV30, the J call TRBJ1-2, with 8 bases aligning to TRBD1. The V and J ends lost 4 bases and 6 bases, in that order; junction bases with no gene match: 10. Germline CDR1 is GTSNPN and CDR2 is SVGIG (reference sequence). This CDR3 has 14 residues. CDR3 nucleotides: TGTGCCTGGACCCTTAGACAGGGGAACGATGGCTACACCTTC. Translating it yields CAWTLRQGNDGYTF. The entire variable domain, with the rest obtained from reference TRBV30 and TRBJ1-2, is as follows: SQTIHQWPATLVQPVGSPLSLECTVEGTSNPNLYWYRQAAGRGLQLLFYSVGIGQISSEVPQNLSASRPQDRQFILSSKKLLLSDSGFYLCAWTLRQGNDGYTFGSGTRLTVV.

This chain links TRBV5-1 with TRBJ2-4; 9 nucleotides line up with TRBD2. The CDR3 covers 16 residues. V lost 4 bases, J lost 4 bases, and 9 bases stayed unmatched. Germline-derived CDR1 and CDR2 are SGHRS and YFSETQ. The CDR3 here is CASSPSAGGLKNIQYF. The CDR3 nucleotides read TGCGCCAGCAGCCCCTCAGCGGGAGGTTTAAAAAACATTCAGTACTTC. Variable domain in full (rest from reference TRBV5-1 and TRBJ2-4): KAGVTQTPRYLIKTRGQQVTLSCSPISGHRSVSWYQQTPGQGLQFLFEYFSETQRNKGNFPGRFSGRQFSNSRSEMNVSTLELGDSALYLCASSPSAGGLKNIQYFGAGTRLSVL.